The sequence of this T cell receptor (beta chain) was determined in a study of blood T cell repertoires in COVID-19. Study as a whole: Material from acute and convalescent COVID-19 was sourced from the United States, Italy and Spain.

In the study's own analysis: Counts of nucleated cells, estimated from reference gene primer amplification, were obtained. This table comes from immunoSEQ multiplex PCR, and its TCRdb copy is limited to in-frame clones, with some not included. V and J calls and clone size come straight from that table; D and trimming were deduced from the DNA. The sample contains around 100,000 clones, around four fifths of which appear only once. The V end was cut by 9 bases, the J end by 2 bases, with 13 bases between. CDR1 is WNHNN, CDR2 SYGVQD, per germline (reference sequence). This CDR3 has 13 residues. The V call is TRBV10-1, the J call TRBJ1-2, with a possible D match to TRBD1 (6 bases). The sequenced material came from peripheral blood. The sequence was obtained from a woman between 65 and 79 years old with acute or convalescent COVID-19. CDR3 residues: CASKQGKNYGYTF. CDR3 nucleotide sequence: TGCGCCAGTAAACAGGGTAAGAACTATGGCTACACCTTC.